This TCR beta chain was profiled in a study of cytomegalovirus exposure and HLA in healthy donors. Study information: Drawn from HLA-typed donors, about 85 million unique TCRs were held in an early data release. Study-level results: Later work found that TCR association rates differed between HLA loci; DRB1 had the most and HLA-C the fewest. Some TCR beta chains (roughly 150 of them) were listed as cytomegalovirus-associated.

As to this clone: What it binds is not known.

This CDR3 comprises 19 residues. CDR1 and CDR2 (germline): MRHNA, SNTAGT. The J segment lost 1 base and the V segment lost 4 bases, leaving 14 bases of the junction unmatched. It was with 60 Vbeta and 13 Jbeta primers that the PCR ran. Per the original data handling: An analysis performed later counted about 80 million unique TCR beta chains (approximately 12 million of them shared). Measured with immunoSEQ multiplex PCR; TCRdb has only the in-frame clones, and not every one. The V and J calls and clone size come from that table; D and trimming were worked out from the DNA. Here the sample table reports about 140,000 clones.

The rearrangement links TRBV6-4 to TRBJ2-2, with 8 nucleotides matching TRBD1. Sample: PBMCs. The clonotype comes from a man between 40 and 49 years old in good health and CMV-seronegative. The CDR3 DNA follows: TGTGCCAGCAGTGTTGGGGTCTATTGGACAGGGAAGAACACCGGGGAGCTGTTTTTT. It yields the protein CASSVGVYWTGKNTGELFF.